This T cell receptor beta chain was identified during a study of blood T cell repertoires in COVID-19. Study details: The United States, Italy and Spain were the sources of the acute and convalescent COVID-19 samples. Sources were T cells, B-cell-depleted T cells, or PBMCs; the material itself was cDNA or gDNA.

Germline V gives CDR1 LNHNV, CDR2 YYDKDF (reference sequence). Trimming took 0 bases from V and 2 from J, leaving 6 bases between them. The CDR3 runs 14 residues. TCRdb keeps only in-frame clones here, not all; method: immunoSEQ multiplex PCR. Of about 220,000 clones in the sample, 80% to 85% are singletons; the top ten hold less than 6%. Followed over time, Seattle patients had been enrolled while infection was active. Sequenced input: peripheral blood. The chain combines TRBV15 with TRBJ2-3; no definite D call. The TCR was taken from a woman between 65 and 79 years old with COVID-19, enrolled during active disease. In nucleotides, the CDR3 is TGTGCCACCAGCAGAGAACTCTACACAGATACGCAGTATTTT. Amino acid sequence: CATSRELYTDTQYF.